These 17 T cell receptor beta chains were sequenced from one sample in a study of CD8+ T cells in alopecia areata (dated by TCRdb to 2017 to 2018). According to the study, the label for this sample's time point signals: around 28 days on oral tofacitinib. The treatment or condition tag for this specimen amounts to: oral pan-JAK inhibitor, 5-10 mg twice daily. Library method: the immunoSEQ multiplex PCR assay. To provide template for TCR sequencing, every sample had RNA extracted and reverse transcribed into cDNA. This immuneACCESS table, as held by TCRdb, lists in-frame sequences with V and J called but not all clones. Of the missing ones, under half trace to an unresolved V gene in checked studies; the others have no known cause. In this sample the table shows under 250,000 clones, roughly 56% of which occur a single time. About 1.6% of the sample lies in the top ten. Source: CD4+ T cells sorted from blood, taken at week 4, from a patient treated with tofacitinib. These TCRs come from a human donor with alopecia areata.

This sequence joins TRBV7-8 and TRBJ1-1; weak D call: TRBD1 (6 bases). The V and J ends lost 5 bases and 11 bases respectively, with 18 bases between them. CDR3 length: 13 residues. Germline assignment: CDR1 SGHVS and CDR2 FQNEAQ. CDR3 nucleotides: TGTGCCAGCAGCACCGGGACACCCCTAGGGGCTTTCTTT. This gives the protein CASSTGTPLGAFF.

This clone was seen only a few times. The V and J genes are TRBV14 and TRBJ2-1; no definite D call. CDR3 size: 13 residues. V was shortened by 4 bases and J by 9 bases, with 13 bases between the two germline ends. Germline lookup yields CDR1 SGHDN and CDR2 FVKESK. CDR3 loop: CASSRPPDLEQFF. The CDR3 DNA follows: TGTGCCAGCAGCCGACCACCGGACCTTGAGCAGTTCTTC.

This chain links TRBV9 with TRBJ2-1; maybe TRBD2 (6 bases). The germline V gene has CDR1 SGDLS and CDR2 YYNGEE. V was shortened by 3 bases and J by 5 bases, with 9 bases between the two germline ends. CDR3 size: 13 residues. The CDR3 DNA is TGTGCCAGCAGCGGGGACTCTCACAATGAGCAGTTCTTC. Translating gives CASSGDSHNEQFF.

For the CDR3, the DNA is TGTGCCACCAGCACCAGGGACAGGGCCTCCTACAATGAGCAGTTCTTC. This translates into CATSTRDRASYNEQFF. V gene TRBV15 combines with J gene TRBJ2-1; 9 bases map to TRBD1. Trimming took 4 bases from V and 0 from J; bases not matched to a gene: 4. The CDR3 spans 16 residues. Germline CDR1 is LNHNV and CDR2 is YYDKDF (reference sequence).

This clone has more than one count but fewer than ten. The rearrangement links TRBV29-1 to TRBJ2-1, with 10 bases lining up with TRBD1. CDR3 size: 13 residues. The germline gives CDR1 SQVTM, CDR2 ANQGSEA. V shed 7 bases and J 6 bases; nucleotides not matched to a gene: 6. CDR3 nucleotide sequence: TGCAGCGCTTCCCGGACAGGGGGCAATGAGCAGTTCTTC. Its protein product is CSASRTGGNEQFF.

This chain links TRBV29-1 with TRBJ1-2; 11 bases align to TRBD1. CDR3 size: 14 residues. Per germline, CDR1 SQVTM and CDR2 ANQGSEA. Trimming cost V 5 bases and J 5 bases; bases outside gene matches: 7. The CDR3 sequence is CSVRPGTGGYGYTF. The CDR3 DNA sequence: TGCAGCGTTCGTCCCGGGACAGGGGGGTATGGCTACACCTTC.

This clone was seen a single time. CDR3 DNA sequence: TGTGCCTGGAGGGGACAGCAAGAGACCCAGTACTTC. Its protein product is CAWRGQQETQYF. V usage is TRBV30 and J usage is TRBJ2-5; 7 bases match TRBD1. The length of the CDR3 is 12 residues. V was pared by 3 bases and J by 2 bases, with 0 bases of the junction left unmatched. Germline CDR1 reads GTSNPN; CDR2 reads SVGIG (reference sequence).

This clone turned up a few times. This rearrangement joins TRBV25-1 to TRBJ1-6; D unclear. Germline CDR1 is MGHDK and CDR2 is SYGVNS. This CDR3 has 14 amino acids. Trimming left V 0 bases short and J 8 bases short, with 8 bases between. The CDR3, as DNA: TGTGCCAGCAGTGAATACCTCACAGATTCACCCCTCCACTTT. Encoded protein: CASSEYLTDSPLHF.

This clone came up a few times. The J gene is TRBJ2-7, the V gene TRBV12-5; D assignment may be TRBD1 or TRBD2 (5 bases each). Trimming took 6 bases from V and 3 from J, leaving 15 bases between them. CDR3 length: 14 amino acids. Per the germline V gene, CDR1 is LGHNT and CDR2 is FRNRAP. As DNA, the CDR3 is TGTGCTAGTGGGACTACAGGAGCAAGCTACGAGCAGTACTTC. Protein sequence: CASGTTGASYEQYF. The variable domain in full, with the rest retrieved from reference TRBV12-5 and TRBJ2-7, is DARVTQTPRHKVTEMGQEVTMRCQPILGHNTVFWYRQTMMQGLELLAYFRNRAPLDDSGMPKDRFSAEMPDATLATLKIQPSEPRDSAVYFCASGTTGASYEQYFGPGTRLTVT.

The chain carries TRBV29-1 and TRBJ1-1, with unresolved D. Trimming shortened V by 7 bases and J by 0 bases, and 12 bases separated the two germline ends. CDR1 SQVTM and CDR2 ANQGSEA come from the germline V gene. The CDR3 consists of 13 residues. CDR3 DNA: TGCAGCGCGATCGTAACCATGAACACTGAAGCTTTCTTT. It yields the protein CSAIVTMNTEAFF.

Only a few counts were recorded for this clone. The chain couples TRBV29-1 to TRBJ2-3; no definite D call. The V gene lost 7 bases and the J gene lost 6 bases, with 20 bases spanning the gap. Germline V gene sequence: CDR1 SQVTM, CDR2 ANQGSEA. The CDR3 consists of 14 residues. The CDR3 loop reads CSAGEATRADTQYF. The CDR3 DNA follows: TGCAGCGCAGGTGAAGCGACCCGCGCCGATACGCAGTATTTT.

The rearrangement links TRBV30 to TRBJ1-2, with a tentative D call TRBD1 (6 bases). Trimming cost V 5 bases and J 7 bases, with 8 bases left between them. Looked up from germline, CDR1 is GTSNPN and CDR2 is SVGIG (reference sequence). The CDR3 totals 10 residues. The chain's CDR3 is CAWSGAGYTF. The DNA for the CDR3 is TGTGCCTGGTCAGGGGCTGGCTACACCTTC.

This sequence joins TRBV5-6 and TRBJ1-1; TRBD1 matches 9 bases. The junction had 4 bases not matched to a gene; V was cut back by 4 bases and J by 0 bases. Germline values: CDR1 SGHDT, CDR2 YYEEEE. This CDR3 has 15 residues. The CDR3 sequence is CASSAGQGLNTEAFF. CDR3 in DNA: TGTGCCAGCAGCGCGGGACAGGGATTGAACACTGAAGCTTTCTTT.

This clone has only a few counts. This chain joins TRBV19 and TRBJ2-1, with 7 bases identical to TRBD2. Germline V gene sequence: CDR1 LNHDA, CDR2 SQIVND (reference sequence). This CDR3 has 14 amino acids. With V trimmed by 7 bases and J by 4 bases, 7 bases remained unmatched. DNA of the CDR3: TGTGCCAGTAAAAACGGACTAGAGTACAATGAGCAGTTCTTC. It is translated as CASKNGLEYNEQFF.

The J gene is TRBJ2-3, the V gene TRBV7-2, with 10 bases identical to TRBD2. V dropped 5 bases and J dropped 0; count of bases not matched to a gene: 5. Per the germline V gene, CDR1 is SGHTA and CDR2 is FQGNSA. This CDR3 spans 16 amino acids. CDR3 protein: CASSVGLASSTDTQYF. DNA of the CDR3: TGTGCCAGCAGCGTGGGACTAGCGAGCAGCACAGATACGCAGTATTTT.

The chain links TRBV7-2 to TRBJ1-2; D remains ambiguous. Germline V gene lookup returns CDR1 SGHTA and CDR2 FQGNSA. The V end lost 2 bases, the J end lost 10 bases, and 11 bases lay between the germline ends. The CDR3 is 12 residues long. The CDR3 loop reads CASSLKGWDYTF. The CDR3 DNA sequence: TGTGCCAGCAGCTTAAAGGGTTGGGACTACACCTTC.

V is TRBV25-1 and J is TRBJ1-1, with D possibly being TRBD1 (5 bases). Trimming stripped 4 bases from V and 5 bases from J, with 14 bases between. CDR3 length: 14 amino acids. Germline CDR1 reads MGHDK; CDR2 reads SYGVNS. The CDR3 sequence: CASSGLGGRTEAFF. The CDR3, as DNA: TGTGCCAGCAGTGGATTGGGGGGGAGGACTGAAGCTTTCTTT.